Described below is a single TCR beta chain sequence and its context. Sequencing was performed with immunoSEQ multiplex PCR; in TCRdb, only in-frame clones are kept and a portion is missing. The repertoire holds millions of clones, with 90% to 95% as singletons. The data belong to a study of shared clonotypes between healthy human individuals. Study as a whole: Researchers drew samples from a couple of women and a few men aged 18 to 49.

The germline V gene encodes CDR1 LNHDA and CDR2 SQIVND (reference sequence). The trim removed 7 bases at V and 7 bases at J, leaving 5 bases unmatched. This CDR3 comprises 13 residues. Source material: naive CD4+ T cells from PBMCs. Subset noted: CD45RA+ positively selected. The source of this sequence is a man aged 18 to 30 in good health. Some clones in this sample may be carry-over from other donors' samples. This chain joins TRBV19 and TRBJ2-1; 9 positions match TRBD2. Here the CDR3 DNA reads TGTGCCAGTAAAAAGCGGGAGGAGAATGAGCAGTTCTTC. It specifies CASKKREENEQFF.